These 27 T cell receptor beta chains share one sample of origin, sequenced in a study of molecular identifiers for immune sequencing clone quantification. TCRdb reanalysed the PCR reads using MiXCR and keeps one entry per CDR3 protein. The sample carries about half a million distinct CDR3 sequences, about 26% recorded once. Sequences were obtained from naive CD8+ T cells from blood, with Jurkat cell RNA spiked in. Subset specified: FACS-sorted CD8+CD4-CCR7+CD45RA+ naive T cells. These receptor sequences come from a human donor in good health. Some libraries in this study had Jurkat cell RNA spiked in.

Concerning this clonotype: Lacking the conserved final phenylalanine or tryptophan, this CDR3 likely reflects a read error. The rearrangement uses TRBV27 and TRBJ1-4; possible D gene TRBD1, 5 bases. This CDR3 has 17 amino acids. Germline V lookup: CDR1 MNHEY, CDR2 SMNVEV (reference sequence). Trimming took 6 bases from V and 3 from J, leaving 20 bases between them. CDR3: CASSQIRVAGPNEKLFL. In DNA, the CDR3 is TGTGCCAGCAGCCAGATAAGGGTGGCAGGGCCTAATGAAAAACTGTTTCTT.

There are a few counts of this clonotype. The rearrangement uses TRBV12-3 or TRBV12-4 and TRBJ1-2; D possibly corresponds to TRBD1 (5 bases). V lost 3 bases to trimming and J lost 2 bases, with 19 bases between them. This CDR3 contains 17 residues. CDR3 DNA: TGTGCCAGCAGTTTTCTGTCCCCAGGGAACCGCAACTATGGCTACACCTTC. Protein product: CASSFLSPGNRNYGYTF.

The V and J genes are TRBV6-5 and TRBJ1-2; the D is unclear. Trimming removed 2 bases at V and 3 bases at J, with 7 bases between. This CDR3 region has 13 residues. Germline V gene lookup returns CDR1 MNHEY and CDR2 SVGAGI. The CDR3 sequence: CASSYGIDYGYTF. DNA for the CDR3: TGTGCCAGCAGTTACGGGATCGACTATGGCTACACCTTC.

This clonotype was found a few times. The genes are TRBV19 and TRBJ1-5; TRBD1 agrees at 9 bases. Per germline, CDR1 LNHDA and CDR2 SQIVND (reference sequence). The V and J ends lost 5 bases and 6 bases, in that order; junction bases with no gene match: 5. This CDR3 spans 14 amino acids. In nucleotides, the CDR3 is TGTGCCAGTAGTGGCAAACAGGGGGCTCAGCCCCAGCATTTT. Protein sequence: CASSGKQGAQPQHF.

The V gene is TRBV9, the J gene TRBJ1-1; D ambiguous. Trimming took 0 bases from V and 3 from J, leaving 12 bases between them. Germline-derived CDR1 and CDR2 are SGDLS and YYNGEE. CDR3 length: 15 residues. The CDR3 sequence is CASSVGWGSYTEAFF. The CDR3 DNA reads TGTGCCAGCAGCGTAGGATGGGGTAGTTACACTGAAGCTTTCTTT.

This clonotype turned up a few times. The V gene is TRBV9, the J gene TRBJ2-2; D is ambiguous. Trimming shortened V by 0 bases and J by 3 bases, and 3 bases separated the two germline ends. Germline values: CDR1 SGDLS, CDR2 YYNGEE. The CDR3 totals 13 residues. CDR3 in amino acids: CASSVAHTGELFF. In nucleotides, the CDR3 is TGTGCCAGCAGCGTAGCTCACACCGGGGAGCTGTTTTTT.

This clonotype was detected many times. This chain links TRBV6-5 with TRBJ2-1; tentatively, D is TRBD2 (6 bases). V was cut by 4 bases and J by 1 base, with 11 bases left in between. CDR1 and CDR2 from the germline V gene are MNHEY and SVGAGI. The CDR3 loop spans 15 amino acids. The CDR3 protein is CASSSAGSSYNEQFF. The CDR3 nucleotides are TGTGCCAGCAGTTCAGCGGGTTCATCCTACAATGAGCAGTTCTTC.

V usage is TRBV7-7 and J usage is TRBJ2-2; 7 bases match TRBD2. J gave up 5 bases and V 10 bases, and 7 bases lay outside the gene matches. Germline V gene sequence: CDR1 SSHAT, CDR2 FNYEAQ (reference sequence). CDR3 length: 13 residues. CDR3 bases: TGTGCCACCGGGAGGTCCGGGACCGGGGAGCTGTTTTTT. This codes for CATGRSGTGELFF.

This clonotype was found a few times. V and J are TRBV4-1 and TRBJ2-3; 12 nucleotides line up with TRBD2. The V segment lost 3 bases and the J segment 2 bases; nucleotides outside the gene matches: 6. The CDR3 is 17 amino acids. The V gene's germline CDR1 is MGHRA and CDR2 YSYEKL. DNA for the CDR3: TGCGCCAGCAGCCATCTACTAGCGGGGGGAACCACAGATACGCAGTATTTT. Protein: CASSHLLAGGTTDTQYF.

The V gene is TRBV11-2, the J gene TRBJ1-1, with D possibly matching TRBD1 (5 bases). Germline V gives CDR1 SGHAT, CDR2 FQNNGV. Trimming pared 5 bases from V and 6 bases from J, leaving 22 bases between. The CDR3 totals 16 residues. The CDR3 region is CASSPGAPVVVAEAFF. CDR3 nucleotides: TGTGCCAGCAGCCCCGGGGCACCCGTAGTGGTAGCTGAAGCTTTCTTT. The full variable domain, rest sourced from reference TRBV11-2 and TRBJ1-1, is EAGVAQSPRYKIIEKRQSVAFWCNPISGHATLYWYQQILGQGPKLLIQFQNNGVVDDSQLPKDRFSAERLKGVDSTLKIQPAKLEDSAVYLCASSPGAPVVVAEAFFGQGTRLTVV.

This clonotype was seen a few times. The chain employs TRBV6-2 or TRBV6-3 and TRBJ2-7; TRBD1 agrees at 8 bases. This CDR3 is 16 amino acids long. Germline V gives CDR1 MNHEY, CDR2 SVGEGT. V was clipped by 0 bases and J by 4 bases; unmatched bases: 8. CDR3 in DNA: TGTGCCAGCAGTTACTCGCCTGACAGGGGAACGTACGAGCAGTACTTC. Translated, it gives CASSYSPDRGTYEQYF.

This clonotype is a singleton in its sample. The chain joins TRBV7-2 to TRBJ2-1, with 12 nucleotides matching TRBD2. This CDR3 contains 16 residues. Trimming took 9 bases from V and 6 from J; bases not matched to a gene: 12. Germline V gene sequence: CDR1 SGHTA, CDR2 FQGNSA. CDR3 amino acids: CASTRLAGAYINEQFF. CDR3 DNA sequence: TGTGCCAGTACCAGACTAGCGGGGGCCTATATCAATGAGCAGTTCTTC. Full variable domain (rest looked up from reference TRBV7-2 and TRBJ2-1): GAGVSQSPSNKVTEKGKDVELRCDPISGHTALYWYRQSLGQGLEFLIYFQGNSAPDKSGLPSDRFSAERTGGSVSTLTIQRTQQEDSAVYLCASTRLAGAYINEQFFGPGTRLTVL.

The genes are TRBV7-6 and TRBJ1-1, with 7 positions matching TRBD1. CDR3 length: 20 amino acids. Losses at the gene ends were 4 bases for V and 4 bases for J; bases not matched to a gene: 24. The germline V gene has CDR1 SGHVS and CDR2 FNYEAQ. The CDR3 loop is CASSSQVQGQLVEVSTEAFF. The DNA of the CDR3 is TGTGCCAGCAGCTCACAAGTCCAGGGACAGTTAGTAGAAGTGAGCACTGAAGCTTTCTTT.

This clonotype appeared many times. The chain links TRBV28 to TRBJ2-3; 11 bases fit TRBD2. Per germline, CDR1 MDHEN and CDR2 SYDVKM. V lost 2 bases and J lost 0; bases outside the gene matches: 10. The CDR3 spans 19 residues. The CDR3 DNA sequence: TGTGCCAGCAGTTTAGTGGGACTAGCGGATTCCACTAGCACAGATACGCAGTATTTT. It is translated as CASSLVGLADSTSTDTQYF. The full variable domain, completed using reference TRBV28 and TRBJ2-3, is DVKVTQSSRYLVKRTGEKVFLECVQDMDHENMFWYRQDPGLGLRLIYFSYDVKMKEKGDIPEGYSVSREKKERFSLILESASTNQTSMYLCASSLVGLADSTSTDTQYFGPGTRLTVL.

With regard to this clonotype: This may stem from a read error, because a much larger clone lies one nucleotide away. V and J are TRBV28 and TRBJ2-3; the match to TRBD2 covers 7 bases. CDR3 length equals 13 residues. Germline loops: CDR1 MDHEN, CDR2 SYDVKM. V was clipped by 8 bases and J by 3 bases; unmatched bases: 5. CDR3 nucleotides: TGTGCCAGCGGCGACGGGGGGACAGATACGCAGTATTTT. Residues: CASGDGGTDTQYF.

This chain joins TRBV20-1 and TRBJ2-7, with 10 bases matching TRBD1. This CDR3 spans 14 amino acids. Trimming cost V 5 bases and J 3 bases; bases outside gene matches: 7. Germline loops: CDR1 DFQATT, CDR2 SNEGSKA (reference sequence). The CDR3 bases are TGCAGTGCTGTCCGGGACAGGGGTTTCTACGAGCAGTACTTC. Encoded protein: CSAVRDRGFYEQYF.

The chain recombines TRBV12-5 with TRBJ2-7; 7 positions match TRBD2. The CDR3 is made up of 15 amino acids. CDR1 is LGHNT and CDR2 is FRNRAP in the germline V gene. Trimming cost V 7 bases and J 6 bases; bases outside gene matches: 15. In DNA form, the CDR3 reads TGTGCTAGTGTAATCAGCGGGATTTGGGTGAGCGAGCAGTACTTC. This sequence encodes CASVISGIWVSEQYF.

This clonotype came up many times. The chain recombines TRBV29-1 with TRBJ2-5; 7 positions agree with TRBD2. V was pared by 7 bases and J by 9 bases, with 8 bases of the junction left unmatched. Germline CDR1 is SQVTM and CDR2 is ANQGSEA. This CDR3 contains 11 residues. CDR3 residues: CSGVTSEAQYF. The CDR3 DNA follows: TGCAGCGGAGTTACTAGCGAGGCCCAGTACTTC.

Comments on this clonotype: Its ends do not fully match the called genes, so a read error is possible. The chain carries TRBV25-1 and TRBJ1-1; 7 bases fit TRBD1. The CDR3 is 13 amino acids. CDR1 is MGHDK, CDR2 SYGVNS, per germline. The CDR3 protein is CASRLGGGSEAFF. The CDR3 DNA reads TGTGCCAGCAGGCTTGGAGGGGGCTCTGAGGCTTTCTTT.

Only a few counts were recorded for this clonotype. V is TRBV7-9 and J is TRBJ2-5; D remains unclear. Germline values: CDR1 SEHNR, CDR2 FQNEAQ (reference sequence). The CDR3 has 15 residues. The ends were cut back, 1 base at V and 1 base at J, with 10 bases in the middle. CDR3 sequence reads: CASSLGPWGQETQYF. CDR3 in DNA: TGTGCCAGCAGCTTAGGTCCTTGGGGCCAAGAGACCCAGTACTTC.

This clonotype was recorded only once. The junction departs from germline at one end; a sequencing error may be responsible. The J gene is TRBJ2-1, the V gene TRBV15; 7 bases agree with TRBD2. The germline CDR1 and CDR2 sequences are LNHNV and YYDKDF (reference sequence). This CDR3 has 15 amino acids. The CDR3 loop reads CTTSSPSGSYNEQFF. The CDR3 DNA reads TGTACCACCAGCAGCCCTAGCGGCTCCTACAATGAGCAGTTCTTC.

This rearrangement joins TRBV7-3 to TRBJ1-2, with TRBD1 matching over 7 bases. V dropped 6 bases and J dropped 7; count of bases not matched to a gene: 17. The CDR3 has 16 residues. Germline-derived CDR1 and CDR2 are SGHTA and FQGTGA. The CDR3 region is CASSGQGVSSVCGYTF. CDR3 DNA: TGTGCCAGCAGTGGTCAGGGGGTTAGTTCAGTCTGTGGCTACACCTTC.

The V gene is TRBV2, the J gene TRBJ2-7; 8 nucleotides line up with TRBD1. Germline V CDR1 and CDR2: SNHLY, FYNNEI. Losses at the gene ends were 6 bases for V and 2 bases for J; bases not matched to a gene: 15. The CDR3 covers 17 residues. CDR3 DNA: TGTGCCAGCAGCCCCGGGACAGGTACCCTTGGAACCTACGAGCAGTACTTC. It yields the protein CASSPGTGTLGTYEQYF.

This sequence joins TRBV6-2 or TRBV6-3 and TRBJ1-1, with D uncertain. This CDR3 comprises 14 residues. Deletions cut 2 bases from V and 0 bases from J, with 7 bases between. Germline V gene data show CDR1 as MNHEY and CDR2 as SVGEGT. CDR3 protein: CASSYLTVNTEAFF. Here the CDR3 DNA reads TGTGCCAGCAGTTACCTTACAGTGAACACTGAAGCTTTCTTT.

The genes are TRBV19 and TRBJ1-2; weak D call: TRBD1 (6 bases). The V gene lost 6 bases and the J gene lost 3 bases, with 17 bases spanning the gap. This CDR3 is built from 15 residues. Germline values: CDR1 LNHDA, CDR2 SQIVND (reference sequence). CDR3 coding DNA: TGTGCCAGTAGGGGTCAAGAGGGGGAGCACTATGGCTACACCTTC. It yields the protein CASRGQEGEHYGYTF.

This clonotype was detected only a few times. The V call is TRBV7-3, the J call TRBJ1-6; 8 bases line up with TRBD1. CDR3 length: 17 residues. Germline V gene lookup returns CDR1 SGHTA and CDR2 FQGTGA. V lost 5 bases, J lost 7 bases, and 13 bases stayed unmatched. CDR3 region: CASSPLGMTGVNSPLHF. CDR3 DNA sequence: TGTGCCAGCAGCCCGCTAGGGATGACAGGGGTCAATTCACCCCTCCACTTT. The full variable domain, with the rest looked up from reference TRBV7-3 and TRBJ1-6, is GAGVSQTPSNKVTEKGKYVELRCDPISGHTALYWYRQSLGQGPEFLIYFQGTGAADDSGLPNDRFFAVRPEGSVSTLKIQRTERGDSAVYLCASSPLGMTGVNSPLHFGNGTRLTVT.

V is TRBV7-9 and J is TRBJ2-7; TRBD2 aligns across 10 bases. From germline, CDR1 is SEHNR and CDR2 FQNEAQ (reference sequence). This CDR3 is 15 amino acids long. The V and J ends lost 1 base and 7 bases, in that order; junction bases with no gene match: 7. In DNA form, the CDR3 reads TGTGCCAGCAGCTTAGGCACTAGCGGGATCGATGAGCAGTACTTC. Its protein is CASSLGTSGIDEQYF.